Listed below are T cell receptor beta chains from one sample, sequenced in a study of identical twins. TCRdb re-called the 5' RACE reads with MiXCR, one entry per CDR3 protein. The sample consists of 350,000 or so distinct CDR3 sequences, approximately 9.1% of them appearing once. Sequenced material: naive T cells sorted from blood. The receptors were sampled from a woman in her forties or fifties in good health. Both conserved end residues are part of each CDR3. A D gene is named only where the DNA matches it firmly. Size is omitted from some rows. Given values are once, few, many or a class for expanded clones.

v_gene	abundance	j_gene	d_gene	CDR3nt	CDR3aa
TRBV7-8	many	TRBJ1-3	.	TGTGCCAGCAGCTCGGTCCCTGGAAACACCATATATTTT	CASSSVPGNTIYF
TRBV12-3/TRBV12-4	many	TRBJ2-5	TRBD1	TGTGCCAGCAGTGGGACAGACCACCAAGAGACCCAGTACTTC	CASSGTDHQETQYF
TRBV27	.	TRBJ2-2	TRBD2	TGTGCCAGCAGCCCGGTGGGGTTTGGGAGGGCCACCGGGGAGCTGTTTTTT	CASSPVGFGRATGELFF
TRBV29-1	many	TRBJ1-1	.	TGCAGCGTTGACTGGGCACGTAACACTGAAGCTTTCTTT	CSVDWARNTEAFF
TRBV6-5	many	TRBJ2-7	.	TGTGCCAGCAGAATAAACAGGTTTCTCCACGAGCAGTACTTC	CASRINRFLHEQYF
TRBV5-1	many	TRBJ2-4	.	TGCGCCAGCAGCGCTGAACAGGGATGGTACAACATTCAGTACTTC	CASSAEQGWYNIQYF
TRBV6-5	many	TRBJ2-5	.	TGTGCCAGCAGAAGCGGACAGACGTACCAAGAGACCCAGTACTTC	CASRSGQTYQETQYF
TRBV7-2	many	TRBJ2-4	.	TGTGCCAGCAGCTTAGTGGTAGGGAAAGCCAAAAACATTCAGTACTTC	CASSLVVGKAKNIQYF
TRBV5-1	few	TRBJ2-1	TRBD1	TGCGCCAGCAGCTTGTCGGGACAGGCTTACACTAGGTACAATGAGCAGTTCTTC	CASSLSGQAYTRYNEQFF
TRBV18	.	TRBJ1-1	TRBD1	TGTGCCAGCTCCCCCGGGACAGGGAAAGAGGGGAACACTGAAGCTTTCTTT	CASSPGTGKEGNTEAFF
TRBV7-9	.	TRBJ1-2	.	TGTGCCAGCAGTATCGACTTTCCGGGGGGCTACACCTTC	CASSIDFPGGYTF
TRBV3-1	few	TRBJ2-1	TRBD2	TGTGCCAGCAGCCAGGGGGGGGACTGGGGCCCCTCCTTC	CASSQGGDWGPSF
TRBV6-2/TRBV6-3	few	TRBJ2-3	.	TGTGCCAGCAGGAGGCGGGCCGGTATTGTGGATACGCAGTATTTT	CASRRRAGIVDTQYF
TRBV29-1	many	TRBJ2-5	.	TGCAGCGTTGAACAGGGCACGTGGTTCGGGACCCAGTACTTC	CSVEQGTWFGTQYF
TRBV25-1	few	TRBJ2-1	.	TGTGCCAGCAGTGAATTGGGTACTTGTTTCTTC	CASSELGTCFF
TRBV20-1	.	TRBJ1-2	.	TGCAGTGCCCGAGGCCGCCTTGTAAGCTACACCTTC	CSARGRLVSYTF
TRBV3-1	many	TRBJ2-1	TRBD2	TGTGCCAGCAGGCTTGGACTAGCGGGAGACAATGAGCAGTTCTTC	CASRLGLAGDNEQFF
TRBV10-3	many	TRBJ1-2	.	TGTGCCATCATGTTGGCGGGGAGCTATGGCTACACCTTC	CAIMLAGSYGYTF
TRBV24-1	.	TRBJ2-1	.	TGTGCCACCAGTGCTGGGGGGCGGAATGAGCAGTTCTTC	CATSAGGRNEQFF
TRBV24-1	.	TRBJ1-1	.	TGTGCCACCAGTCGTCAGGGGAACACTGACGCTTTCTTT	CATSRQGNTDAFF
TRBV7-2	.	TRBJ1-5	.	TGTGCCAGCAGGGCGGAACGCAATCAGCCCCAGCATTTT	CASRAERNQPQHF
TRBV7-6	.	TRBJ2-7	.	TGTGCCAGCAGCTTGGCAGCGCGGGGCTACGAGCAGTACTTC	CASSLAARGYEQYF
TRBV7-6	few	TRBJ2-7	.	TGTGCCAGCAGCTTATCGGTTCAGGCCAGTACCTACGAGCAGTACTTC	CASSLSVQASTYEQYF
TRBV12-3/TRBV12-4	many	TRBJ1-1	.	TGTGCCAGCAGTCTACCCCAGACAGCAGAAGCTTTCTTT	CASSLPQTAEAFF
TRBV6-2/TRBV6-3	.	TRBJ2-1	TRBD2	TGTGCCAGCAGTTACAAGGCTCGGCTAGCGGGGGACAATGAGCAGTTCTTC	CASSYKARLAGDNEQFF
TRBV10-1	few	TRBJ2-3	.	TGCGCCAGCAGTGAGCTCCTACTAGCTACGCAGTATTTT	CASSELLLATQYF
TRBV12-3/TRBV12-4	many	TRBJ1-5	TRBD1	TGTGCCAGCAGTTTGGGACAGAGCAATCAGCCCCAGCATTTT	CASSLGQSNQPQHF
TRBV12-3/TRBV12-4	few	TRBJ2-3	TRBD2	TGTGCCAGCAGTTCCGTCGGCGGGGGTGTGACAGATACGCAGTATTTT	CASSSVGGGVTDTQYF
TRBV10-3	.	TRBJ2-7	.	TGTGCCATCAGGGCCGAGGGGTACGAGCAGTACTTC	CAIRAEGYEQYF
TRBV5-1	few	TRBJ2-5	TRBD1	TGCGCCAGCAGCTTGGGCGGGACAGGAGGTCAAGAGACCCAGTACTTC	CASSLGGTGGQETQYF
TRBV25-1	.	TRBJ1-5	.	TGTGCCAGCAGGGCGGGGCAGGATCAGCCCCAGCATTTT	CASRAGQDQPQHF
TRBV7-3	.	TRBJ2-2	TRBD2	TGTGCCAGCAGCCCCGGGACTAGCGGGGGTATACAGAACACCGGGGAGCTGTTTTTT	CASSPGTSGGIQNTGELFF
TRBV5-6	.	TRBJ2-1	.	TGTGCCAGCAGCCCTCCGGACTGGGGCTCCTACAATGAGCAGTTCTTC	CASSPPDWGSYNEQFF
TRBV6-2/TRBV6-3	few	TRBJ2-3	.	TGTGCCAGCAGTTATGTAGCGGCCACAGATACGCAGTATTTT	CASSYVAATDTQYF
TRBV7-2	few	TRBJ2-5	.	TGTGCCAGCAGCTTAGCATTTGGGAGACAAGAGACCCAGTACTTC	CASSLAFGRQETQYF
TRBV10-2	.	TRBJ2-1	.	TGCGCCAGCAGTGAAGCCCTGTGGGAAGCTGAGCAGTTCTTC	CASSEALWEAEQFF